This T cell receptor beta chain originates from a study of cytomegalovirus exposure and HLA in healthy donors. Across the study: From donors who were HLA-typed, an early data release held around 80 million unique TCRs.

The PCR made use of 60 Vbeta and 13 Jbeta primers. The data were produced by immunoSEQ multiplex PCR, yet TCRdb's version contains in-frame clones alone and is incomplete. The top ten hold 6.5% of the sample, which has approximately 200,000 clones, 82% seen once. Germline CDR1 and CDR2: SGHRS and YFSETQ. V lost 3 bases and J lost 7, with 13 bases in between. The CDR3 runs to 14 residues. The sample comprised PBMCs. This clonotype was obtained from a woman aged 50 to 65 in good health and CMV-seropositive. This rearrangement joins TRBV5-1 to TRBJ1-4; maybe TRBD1 (5 bases). DNA for the CDR3: TGCGCCAGCAGCTCCTTCGGGACTTTTGAAAAACTGTTTTTT. Its translation: CASSSFGTFEKLFF.